Below are 17 T cell receptor beta chains sequenced from a single sample in a study of cytomegalovirus exposure and HLA in healthy donors. The primer mix had 60 Vbeta and 13 Jbeta primers. TCRdb's table, derived via immunoSEQ multiplex PCR, lists solely in-frame clones and lacks some. The data show some 180,000 clones, with 75% to 90% seen just once and more than 1.1% held by the top ten. Specimen: PBMCs. The receptors were gathered from a girl aged 5-17 years in good health and CMV-seropositive.

This clone was found a few times. The chain couples TRBV6-5 to TRBJ2-3; 7 positions match TRBD1. Per germline, CDR1 MNHEY and CDR2 SVGAGI. V trimming: 5 bases; J trimming: 5 bases; junction bases outside the gene matches: 1. CDR3 length: 12 amino acids. CDR3 DNA sequence: TGTGCCAGCAGTCGACAGGGAGATACGCAGTATTTT. Amino acid sequence: CASSRQGDTQYF.

The rearrangement joins TRBV6-1 to TRBJ1-5, with D uncertain. The CDR3 loop spans 14 amino acids. The V gene's germline CDR1 is MNHNS and CDR2 SASEGT. V was shortened by 7 bases and J by 0 bases, with 10 bases between the two germline ends. CDR3 loop: CASIPLVSNQPQHF. As DNA, the CDR3 is TGTGCCAGCATTCCACTGGTTAGCAATCAGCCCCAGCATTTT.

The CDR3 DNA follows: TGTGCCAGCAGCCCCCGAAGAGCGGGTACCTACAATGAGCAGTTCTTC. It specifies CASSPRRAGTYNEQFF. V and J are TRBV7-3 and TRBJ2-1, with D possibly matching TRBD2 (6 bases). CDR1 is SGHTA and CDR2 is FQGTGA in the germline V gene. The V gene lost 5 bases and the J gene lost 2 bases, with 16 bases spanning the gap. The CDR3 spans 16 residues.

This clone was observed a single time. The chain links TRBV5-4 to TRBJ2-1, with 9 bases matching TRBD2. The ends lost 4 bases at V and 0 bases at J; junction bases unmatched: 8. The CDR3 contains 17 residues. From germline, CDR1 is SGHNT and CDR2 YYREEE (reference sequence). The CDR3 DNA sequence: TGTGCCAGCAGCCAAAGGACTAGCGCCTACTCCTACAATGAGCAGTTCTTC. Translated, it gives CASSQRTSAYSYNEQFF. Full variable domain (missing parts from reference TRBV5-4 and TRBJ2-1): ETGVTQSPTHLIKTRGQQVTLRCSSQSGHNTVSWYQQALGQGPQFIFQYYREEENGRGNFPPRFSGLQFPNYSSELNVNALELDDSALYLCASSQRTSAYSYNEQFFGPGTRLTVL.

The chain joins TRBV10-3 to TRBJ1-2; D is undetermined. This CDR3 spans 12 amino acids. Trimming cost V 0 bases and J 6 bases, with 5 bases left between them. CDR1 is ENHRY and CDR2 is SYGVKD in the germline V gene. The CDR3 DNA is TGTGCCATCAGTGAGTCGCAGGATGGCTACACCTTC. It specifies CAISESQDGYTF.

The V gene is TRBV27, the J gene TRBJ1-1; D is perhaps TRBD1 (6 bases). The CDR3 extends over 15 amino acids. Germline V CDR1 and CDR2: MNHEY, SMNVEV (reference sequence). The V gene lost 8 bases and the J gene lost 1 base, with 17 bases spanning the gap. CDR3 protein: CASLGGGPRNTEAFF. The CDR3 DNA reads as TGTGCCAGCCTAGGGGGGGGACCCAGGAACACTGAAGCTTTCTTT.

The genes are TRBV29-1 and TRBJ1-4; possibly TRBD1 for D (5 bases). CDR3 length: 16 amino acids. Trimming took 4 bases from V and 0 from J, leaving 15 bases between them. Germline loops: CDR1 SQVTM, CDR2 ANQGSEA. The CDR3: CSVAQGGAATNEKLFF. The CDR3 DNA is TGCAGCGTTGCTCAGGGTGGAGCTGCAACTAATGAAAAACTGTTTTTT.

This clone turned up a few times. This chain links TRBV7-3 with TRBJ1-2; the D gene is possibly TRBD1 (5 bases). In germline, CDR1 is SGHTA, CDR2 FQGTGA. The CDR3 sequence is 15 residues long. V was shortened by 1 base and J by 3 bases, with 12 bases between the two germline ends. CDR3 bases: TGTGCCAGCAGCTTAAGGTCAGGGCAAGACTATGGCTACACCTTC. It specifies CASSLRSGQDYGYTF.

The genes are TRBV6-1 and TRBJ1-1; 9 bases match TRBD1. J was trimmed by 1 base and V by 4 bases; bases with no gene match: 7. This CDR3 has 16 amino acids. CDR1 is MNHNS, CDR2 SASEGT, per germline. The CDR3 DNA reads TGTGCCAGCAGTGGCCGGGACAGGGAGGGGAACACTGAAGCTTTCTTT. Residues: CASSGRDREGNTEAFF.

The chain combines TRBV9 with TRBJ2-1, with 11 bases matching TRBD2. The CDR3 runs to 20 residues. The germline CDR1 and CDR2 sequences are SGDLS and YYNGEE. The V gene end was trimmed by 3 bases and the J gene end by 0 bases; junction bases not matched to a gene: 14. In DNA form, the CDR3 reads TGTGCCAGCAGCGGCTCCGGGACTAGCGGATTATGGAGCTCCTACAATGAGCAGTTCTTC. Translation: CASSGSGTSGLWSSYNEQFF.

CDR3 sequence reads: CSVRGGVNSYEQYF. As DNA, the CDR3 is TGCAGCGTCCGCGGAGGGGTTAACTCCTACGAGCAGTACTTC. V is TRBV29-1 and J is TRBJ2-7; D possibly corresponds to TRBD2 (6 bases). Trimming cost V 6 bases and J 0 bases, with 15 bases left between them. CDR1 is SQVTM and CDR2 is ANQGSEA in the germline V gene. There are 14 residues in the CDR3.

J is TRBJ2-5 and V is TRBV2; 7 bases fit TRBD2. Looked up from germline, CDR1 is SNHLY and CDR2 is FYNNEI. V lost 0 bases, J lost 5 bases, and 6 bases stayed unmatched. This CDR3 is built from 15 residues. The CDR3 loop is CASSEAAAGVETQYF. The CDR3 bases are TGTGCCAGCAGTGAAGCGGCGGCGGGAGTCGAGACCCAGTACTTC. Combining the CDR3 with reference TRBV2 and TRBJ2-5 gives the whole variable domain EPEVTQTPSHQVTQMGQEVILRCVPISNHLYFYWYRQILGQKVEFLVSFYNNEISEKSEIFDDQFSVERPDGSNFTLKIRSTKLEDSAMYFCASSEAAAGVETQYFGPGTRLLVL.

This chain joins TRBV28 and TRBJ2-5; TRBD1 matches at 7 bases. CDR1 and CDR2 from the germline V gene are MDHEN and SYDVKM. This CDR3 region has 17 residues. Trimming cost V 0 bases and J 2 bases; bases outside gene matches: 9. The CDR3: CASSLWLVGTDQETQYF. CDR3 sequence (DNA): TGTGCCAGCAGTTTATGGTTGGTGGGGACAGATCAAGAGACCCAGTACTTC.

This clone showed up just once. V is TRBV5-1 and J is TRBJ2-1; TRBD2 matches 13 bases. V shed 3 bases, J shed 6 bases, and the junction held 3 bases outside the gene matches. Germline V gives CDR1 SGHRS, CDR2 YFSETQ. The CDR3 consists of 15 residues. CDR3 DNA: TGCGCCAGCAGCTCTGGACTAGCGGGAGTCAATGAGCAGTTCTTC. Protein: CASSSGLAGVNEQFF. Complete variable domain (other parts from reference TRBV5-1 and TRBJ2-1): KAGVTQTPRYLIKTRGQQVTLSCSPISGHRSVSWYQQTPGQGLQFLFEYFSETQRNKGNFPGRFSGRQFSNSRSEMNVSTLELGDSALYLCASSSGLAGVNEQFFGPGTRLTVL.

The chain joins TRBV9 to TRBJ2-7, with 9 bases aligning to TRBD2. The ends lost 0 bases at V and 1 base at J; junction bases unmatched: 11. This CDR3 is 18 amino acids long. The germline V gene has CDR1 SGDLS and CDR2 YYNGEE. The CDR3 DNA sequence: TGTGCCAGCAGCGTAGCCCCTAGAACTAGCGGGCCTTCCTACGAGCAGTACTTC. Translating it yields CASSVAPRTSGPSYEQYF.

The chain employs TRBV11-2 and TRBJ2-5; TRBD1 aligns across 8 bases. Per germline, CDR1 SGHAT and CDR2 FQNNGV. J was trimmed by 1 base and V by 5 bases; bases with no gene match: 15. This CDR3 comprises 18 residues. The CDR3 loop reads CASSTPRITTGGQETQYF. As DNA, the CDR3 is TGTGCCAGCAGCACGCCAAGAATAACTACAGGGGGCCAAGAGACCCAGTACTTC.

This clone was counted once. The rearrangement links TRBV5-8 to TRBJ1-5; no clear D gene. With 3 bases removed from V and 0 bases from J, the gap between germline ends came to 10 bases. The CDR3 has 15 residues. CDR1 SGHTS and CDR2 YDEGEE come from the germline V gene. The CDR3 region has the DNA TGTGCCAGCAGCTGGATCGGGAATAGCAATCAGCCCCAGCATTTT. It yields the protein CASSWIGNSNQPQHF. The full variable domain, with the rest looked up from reference TRBV5-8 and TRBJ1-5, is EAGVTQSPTHLIKTRGQQATLRCSPISGHTSVYWYQQALGLGLQFLLWYDEGEERNRGNFPPRFSGRQFPNYSSELNVNALELEDSALYLCASSWIGNSNQPQHFGDGTRLSIL.